What follows is one T cell receptor (beta chain) and its context. Its antigen is still unknown. This sample stems from a study of human thymus T cells. Study-level findings and limits: Use of V and J genes seemed skewed within the thymic and blood repertoires.

Four of the eight donors gave about 0.45-1 mL blood during surgery. All available leukocytes, rather than a set cell count, yielded the blood DNA. The CDR3 spans 13 residues. Trimming removed 1 base at V and 6 bases at J, with 8 bases between. Germline CDR1 SGHNT, CDR2 YYREEE (reference sequence). Sequencing was performed with immunoSEQ multiplex PCR; in TCRdb, only in-frame clones are kept and a portion is missing. In the table there are about 46,000 clones, 95% of which are singletons. The TCR was taken from a girl under three years old with a congenital heart defect but otherwise immunologically healthy. The sample consisted of blood. This rearrangement joins TRBV5-4 to TRBJ2-4, with D tentatively TRBD1 or TRBD2 (5 bases each). CDR3 residues: CASSLRGVNIQYF. CDR3 coding DNA: TGTGCCAGCAGCTTGAGAGGGGTAAACATTCAGTACTTC.